This T cell receptor beta chain emerged from a study of blood T cell repertoires in COVID-19. Looking at the study overall: Both acute and convalescent COVID-19 samples were obtained from the United States, Italy and Spain.

The CDR3 covers 13 residues. V was trimmed by 3 bases and J by 5 bases, leaving 10 bases between them. Germline CDR1 is SGHVS and CDR2 is FQNEAQ. Study processing details: Amplifying reference gene primers gave estimates of nucleated cell counts. Data came from immunoSEQ multiplex PCR; TCRdb stores just in-frame clones and leaves some out. That table furnishes V, J and clone size, whereas the DNA furnished D and trimming. The sample lists over 60,000 clones, around 85% occurring once. The sample comprised peripheral blood. The J gene is TRBJ1-2, the V gene TRBV7-8; D gene ambiguous. The origin of this receptor is an elderly woman with active or convalescent COVID-19. In DNA, the CDR3 is TGTGCCAGCAGCTTCCCAAACAGTTATGGCTACACCTTC. This sequence encodes CASSFPNSYGYTF.